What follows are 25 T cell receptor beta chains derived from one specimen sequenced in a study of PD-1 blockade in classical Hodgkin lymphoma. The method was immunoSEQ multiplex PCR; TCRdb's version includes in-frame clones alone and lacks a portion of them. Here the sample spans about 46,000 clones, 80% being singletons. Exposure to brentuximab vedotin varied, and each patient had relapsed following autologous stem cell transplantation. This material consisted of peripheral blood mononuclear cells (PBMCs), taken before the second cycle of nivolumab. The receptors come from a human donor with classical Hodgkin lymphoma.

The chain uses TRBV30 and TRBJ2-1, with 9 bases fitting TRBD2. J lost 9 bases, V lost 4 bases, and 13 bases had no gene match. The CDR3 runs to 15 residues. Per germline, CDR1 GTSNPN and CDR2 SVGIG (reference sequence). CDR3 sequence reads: CAWTRPSGNFGEQFF. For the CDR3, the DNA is TGTGCCTGGACCCGGCCTAGCGGGAATTTTGGTGAGCAGTTCTTC. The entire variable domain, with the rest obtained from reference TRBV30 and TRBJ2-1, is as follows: SQTIHQWPATLVQPVGSPLSLECTVEGTSNPNLYWYRQAAGRGLQLLFYSVGIGQISSEVPQNLSASRPQDRQFILSSKKLLLSDSGFYLCAWTRPSGNFGEQFFGPGTRLTVL.

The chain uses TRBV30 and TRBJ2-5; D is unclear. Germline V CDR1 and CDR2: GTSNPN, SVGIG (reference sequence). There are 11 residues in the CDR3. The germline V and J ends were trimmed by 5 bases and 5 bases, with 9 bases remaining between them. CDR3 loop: CAWQVGETQYF. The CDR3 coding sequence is TGTGCCTGGCAGGTAGGGGAGACCCAGTACTTC.

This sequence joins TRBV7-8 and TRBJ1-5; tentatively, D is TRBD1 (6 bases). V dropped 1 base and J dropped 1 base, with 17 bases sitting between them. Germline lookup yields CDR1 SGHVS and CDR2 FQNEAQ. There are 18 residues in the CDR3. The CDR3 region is CASSLGGLGQLSNQPQHF. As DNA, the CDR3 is TGTGCCAGCAGCTTAGGCGGACTCGGACAGCTGAGCAATCAGCCCCAGCATTTT.

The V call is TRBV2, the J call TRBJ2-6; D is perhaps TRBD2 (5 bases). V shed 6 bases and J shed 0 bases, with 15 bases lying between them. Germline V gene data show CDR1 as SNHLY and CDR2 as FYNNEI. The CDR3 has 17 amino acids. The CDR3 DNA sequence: TGTGCCAGCAGCGAAACTAGAGCAGCCTCTGGGGCCAACGTCCTGACTTTC. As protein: CASSETRAASGANVLTF.

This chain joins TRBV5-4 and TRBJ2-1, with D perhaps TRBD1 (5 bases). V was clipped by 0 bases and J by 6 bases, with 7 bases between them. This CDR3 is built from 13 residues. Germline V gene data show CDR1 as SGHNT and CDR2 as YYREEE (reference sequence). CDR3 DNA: TGTGCCAGCAGCTTGGAGCAGGGCAATGAGCAGTTCTTC. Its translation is CASSLEQGNEQFF.

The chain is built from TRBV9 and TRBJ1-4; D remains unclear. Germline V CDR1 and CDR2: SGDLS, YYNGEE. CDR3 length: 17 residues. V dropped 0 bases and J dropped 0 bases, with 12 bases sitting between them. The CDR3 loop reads CASSVESYEATNEKLFF. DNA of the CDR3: TGTGCCAGCAGCGTAGAGTCCTACGAGGCAACTAATGAAAAACTGTTTTTT.

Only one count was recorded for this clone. CDR3 sequence (DNA): TGTGCCGTCCCCGGGACGGTGAACACCGGGGAGCTGTTTTTT. This sequence encodes CAVPGTVNTGELFF. The rearrangement joins TRBV10-3 to TRBJ2-2; D may be TRBD1 or TRBD2 (5 bases each). CDR3 length equals 14 residues. The V gene's germline CDR1 is ENHRY and CDR2 SYGVKD. The V end lost 11 bases, the J end lost 1 base, and 14 bases lay between the germline ends.

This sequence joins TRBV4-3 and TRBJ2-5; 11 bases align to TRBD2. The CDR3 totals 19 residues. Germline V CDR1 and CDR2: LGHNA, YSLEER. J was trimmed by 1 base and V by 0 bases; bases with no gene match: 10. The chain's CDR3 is CASSQDFGTSGGPQETQYF. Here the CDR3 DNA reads TGCGCCAGCAGCCAAGATTTCGGAACTAGCGGGGGACCCCAAGAGACCCAGTACTTC.

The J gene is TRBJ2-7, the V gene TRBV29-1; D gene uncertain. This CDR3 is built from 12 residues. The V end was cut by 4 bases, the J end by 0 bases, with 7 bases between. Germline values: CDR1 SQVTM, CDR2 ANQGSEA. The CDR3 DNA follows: TGCAGCGTTGTCCAGTCCTCCTACGAGCAGTACTTC. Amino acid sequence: CSVVQSSYEQYF.

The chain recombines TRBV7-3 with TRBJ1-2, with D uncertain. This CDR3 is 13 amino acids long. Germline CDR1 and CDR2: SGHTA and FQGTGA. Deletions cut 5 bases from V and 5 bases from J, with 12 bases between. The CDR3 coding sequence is TGTGCCAGCAGCACTCTCTCGGCATATGGCTACACCTTC. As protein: CASSTLSAYGYTF.

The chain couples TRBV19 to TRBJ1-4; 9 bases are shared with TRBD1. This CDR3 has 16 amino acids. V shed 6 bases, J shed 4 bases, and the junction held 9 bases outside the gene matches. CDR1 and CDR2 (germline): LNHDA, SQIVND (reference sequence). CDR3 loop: CASSSPGTGSNEKLFF. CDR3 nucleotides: TGTGCCAGTAGCTCCCCTGGGACAGGGAGTAATGAAAAACTGTTTTTT.

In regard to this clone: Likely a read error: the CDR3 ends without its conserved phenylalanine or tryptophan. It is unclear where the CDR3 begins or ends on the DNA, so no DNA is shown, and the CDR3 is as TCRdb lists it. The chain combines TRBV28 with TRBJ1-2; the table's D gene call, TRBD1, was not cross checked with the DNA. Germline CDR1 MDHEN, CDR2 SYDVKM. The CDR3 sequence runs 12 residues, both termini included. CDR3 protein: CASSSLSRGREY.

The CDR3: CASSHTGTGIPYEQYF. Here the CDR3 DNA reads TGTGCCAGCAGTCATACCGGGACAGGGATTCCCTACGAGCAGTACTTC. This chain connects TRBV14 to TRBJ2-7; TRBD1 agrees at 9 bases. The V gene end was trimmed by 6 bases and the J gene end by 2 bases; junction bases not matched to a gene: 11. Germline assignment: CDR1 SGHDN and CDR2 FVKESK. There are 16 residues in the CDR3.

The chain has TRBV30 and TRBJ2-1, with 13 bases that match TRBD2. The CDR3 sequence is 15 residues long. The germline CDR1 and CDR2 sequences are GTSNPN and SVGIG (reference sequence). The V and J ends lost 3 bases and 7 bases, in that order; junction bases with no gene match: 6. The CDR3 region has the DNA TGTGCCTGGAGCATAGGACTAGCGGGAGTAAATGAGCAGTTCTTC. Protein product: CAWSIGLAGVNEQFF.

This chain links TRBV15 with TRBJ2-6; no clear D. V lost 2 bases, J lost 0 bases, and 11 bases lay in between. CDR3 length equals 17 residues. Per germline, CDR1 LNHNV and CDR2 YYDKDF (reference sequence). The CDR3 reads CATSRTYSGSGANVLTF. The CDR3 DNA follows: TGTGCCACCAGCAGAACTTATTCAGGCTCTGGGGCCAACGTCCTGACTTTC.

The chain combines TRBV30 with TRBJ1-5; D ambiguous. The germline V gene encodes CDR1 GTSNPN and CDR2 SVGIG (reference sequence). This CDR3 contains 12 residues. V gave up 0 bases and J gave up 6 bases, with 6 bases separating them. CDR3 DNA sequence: TGTGCCTGGAGTGTGGATAGTCAGCCCCAGCATTTT. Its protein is CAWSVDSQPQHF.

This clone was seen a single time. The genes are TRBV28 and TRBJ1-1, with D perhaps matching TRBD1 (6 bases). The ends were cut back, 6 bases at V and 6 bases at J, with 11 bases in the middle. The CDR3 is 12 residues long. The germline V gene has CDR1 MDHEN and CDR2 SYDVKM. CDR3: CASRPGVAEAFF. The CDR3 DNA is TGTGCCAGCAGGCCAGGGGTCGCTGAAGCTTTCTTT.

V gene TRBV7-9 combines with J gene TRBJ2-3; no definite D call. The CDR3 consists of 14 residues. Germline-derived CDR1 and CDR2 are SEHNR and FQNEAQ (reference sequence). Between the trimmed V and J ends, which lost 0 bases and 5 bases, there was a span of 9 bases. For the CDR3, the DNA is TGTGCCAGCAGCTTAGCCTCTATAGGAGATACGCAGTATTTT. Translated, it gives CASSLASIGDTQYF.

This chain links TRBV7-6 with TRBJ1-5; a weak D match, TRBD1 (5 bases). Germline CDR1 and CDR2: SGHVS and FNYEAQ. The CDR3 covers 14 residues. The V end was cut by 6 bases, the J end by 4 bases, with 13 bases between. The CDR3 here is CASSSGTFNQPQHF. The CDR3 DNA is TGTGCCAGCAGTTCCGGGACCTTTAATCAGCCCCAGCATTTT.

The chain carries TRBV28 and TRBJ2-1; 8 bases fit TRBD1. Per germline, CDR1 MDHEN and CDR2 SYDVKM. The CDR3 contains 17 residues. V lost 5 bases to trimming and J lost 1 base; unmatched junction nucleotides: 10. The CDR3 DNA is TGTGCCAGCAGTCTAACGACAGGGGCGGGATCCTACAATGAGCAGTTCTTC. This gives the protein CASSLTTGAGSYNEQFF.

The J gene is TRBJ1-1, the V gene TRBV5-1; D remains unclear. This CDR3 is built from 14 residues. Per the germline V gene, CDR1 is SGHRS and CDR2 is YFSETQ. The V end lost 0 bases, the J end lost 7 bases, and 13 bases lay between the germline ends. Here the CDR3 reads CASSLVAGTNEAFF. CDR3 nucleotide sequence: TGCGCCAGCAGCTTGGTTGCGGGAACAAATGAAGCTTTCTTT.

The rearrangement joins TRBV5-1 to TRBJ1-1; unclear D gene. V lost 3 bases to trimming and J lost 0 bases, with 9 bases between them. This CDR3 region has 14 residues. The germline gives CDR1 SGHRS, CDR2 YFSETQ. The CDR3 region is CASSYGPLNTEAFF. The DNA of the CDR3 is TGCGCCAGCAGCTATGGACCGTTGAACACTGAAGCTTTCTTT.

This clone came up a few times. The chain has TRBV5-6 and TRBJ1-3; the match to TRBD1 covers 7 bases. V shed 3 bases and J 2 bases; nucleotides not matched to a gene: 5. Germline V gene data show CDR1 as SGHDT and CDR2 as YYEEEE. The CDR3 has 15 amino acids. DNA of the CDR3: TGTGCCAGCAGCTCTCGGCAGGGGGCTGGAAACACCATATATTTT. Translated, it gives CASSSRQGAGNTIYF.

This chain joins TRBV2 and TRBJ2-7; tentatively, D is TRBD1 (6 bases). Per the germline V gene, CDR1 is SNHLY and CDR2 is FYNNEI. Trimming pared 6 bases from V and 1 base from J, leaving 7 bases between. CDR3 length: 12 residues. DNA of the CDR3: TGTGCCAGCAGCGGACAGTCCTACGAGCAGTACTTC. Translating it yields CASSGQSYEQYF. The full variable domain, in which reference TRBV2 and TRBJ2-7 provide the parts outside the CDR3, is EPEVTQTPSHQVTQMGQEVILRCVPISNHLYFYWYRQILGQKVEFLVSFYNNEISEKSEIFDDQFSVERPDGSNFTLKIRSTKLEDSAMYFCASSGQSYEQYFGPGTRLTVT.

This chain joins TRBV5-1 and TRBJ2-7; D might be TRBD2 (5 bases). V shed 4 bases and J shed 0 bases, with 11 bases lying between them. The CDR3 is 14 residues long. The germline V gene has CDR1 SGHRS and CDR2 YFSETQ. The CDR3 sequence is CASSLAIDSYEQYF. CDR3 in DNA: TGCGCCAGCAGCCTAGCAATCGACTCCTACGAGCAGTACTTC.